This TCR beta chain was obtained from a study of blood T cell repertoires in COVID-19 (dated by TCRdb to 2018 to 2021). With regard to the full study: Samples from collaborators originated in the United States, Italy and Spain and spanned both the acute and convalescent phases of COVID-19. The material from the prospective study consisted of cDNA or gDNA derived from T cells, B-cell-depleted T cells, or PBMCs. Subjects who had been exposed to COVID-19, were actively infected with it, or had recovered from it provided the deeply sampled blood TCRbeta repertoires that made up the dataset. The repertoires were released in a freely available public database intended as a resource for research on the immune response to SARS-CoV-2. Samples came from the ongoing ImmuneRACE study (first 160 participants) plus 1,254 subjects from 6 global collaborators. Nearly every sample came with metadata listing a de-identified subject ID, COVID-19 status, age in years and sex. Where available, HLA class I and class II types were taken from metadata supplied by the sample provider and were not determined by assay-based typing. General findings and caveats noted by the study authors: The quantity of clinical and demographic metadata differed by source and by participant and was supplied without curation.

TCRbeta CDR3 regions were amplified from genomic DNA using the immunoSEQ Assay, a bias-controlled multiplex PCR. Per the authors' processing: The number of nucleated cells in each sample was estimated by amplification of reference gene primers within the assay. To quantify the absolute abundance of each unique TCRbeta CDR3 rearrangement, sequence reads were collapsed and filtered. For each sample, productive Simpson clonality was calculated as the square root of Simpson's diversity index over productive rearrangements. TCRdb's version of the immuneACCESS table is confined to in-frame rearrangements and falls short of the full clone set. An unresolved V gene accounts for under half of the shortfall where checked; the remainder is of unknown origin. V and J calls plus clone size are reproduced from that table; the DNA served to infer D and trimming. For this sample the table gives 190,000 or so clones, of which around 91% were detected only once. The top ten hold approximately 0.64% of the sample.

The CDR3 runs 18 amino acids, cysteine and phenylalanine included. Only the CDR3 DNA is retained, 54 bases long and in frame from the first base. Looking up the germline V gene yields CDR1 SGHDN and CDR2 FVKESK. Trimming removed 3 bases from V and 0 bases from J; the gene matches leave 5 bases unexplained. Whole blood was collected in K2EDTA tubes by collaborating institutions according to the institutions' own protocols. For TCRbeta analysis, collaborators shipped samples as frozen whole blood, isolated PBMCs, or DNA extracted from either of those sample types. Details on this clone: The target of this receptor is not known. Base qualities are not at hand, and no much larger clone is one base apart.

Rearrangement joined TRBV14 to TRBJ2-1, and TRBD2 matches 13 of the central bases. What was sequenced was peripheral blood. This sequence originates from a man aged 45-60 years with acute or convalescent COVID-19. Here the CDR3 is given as CASSQGGLAGSSYNEQFF. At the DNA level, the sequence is TGTGCCAGCAGCCAGGGGGGACTAGCGGGGTCCTCCTACAATGAGCAGTTCTTC.